This entry features one TCR beta chain sequence. This sample is part of a study of blood T cell repertoires in COVID-19. Study information: COVID-19 samples, acute and convalescent, were from the United States, Italy and Spain. T cells, B-cell-depleted T cells, or PBMCs provided the cDNA or gDNA that served as material.

V was clipped by 6 bases and J by 0 bases, with 8 bases between them. The V gene's germline CDR1 is MNHNY and CDR2 SVGAGI (reference sequence). This CDR3 has 14 residues. The method was immunoSEQ multiplex PCR; TCRdb's version includes in-frame clones alone and lacks a portion of them. The sample includes 170,000 or so clones, 90% seen only once; the top ten take approximately 0.56%. This clonotype originated in a man in his forties or fifties with acute or convalescent COVID-19. The chain has TRBV6-6 and TRBJ2-2; D is possibly TRBD1 (6 bases). The sample consisted of peripheral blood. The CDR3 DNA sequence: TGTGCCAGCAGAGGGGGATCGAACACCGGGGAGCTGTTTTTT. Translation: CASRGGSNTGELFF.